These 32 T cell receptor beta chains came from one sample sequenced in a study of T cells after yellow fever vaccination. In TCRdb, the 5' RACE reads were re-called with MiXCR into one record per CDR3 protein. The sample records roughly 300,000 distinct CDR3 sequences, around 8.1% being singletons. The sample here was PBMCs, taken about 49 days after the first yellow fever vaccination. These receptors all stem from a man between 18 and 35 years old who received the YFV17D yellow fever vaccine.

The J gene is TRBJ2-1, the V gene TRBV12-3 or TRBV12-4; D not certain. The CDR3 consists of 14 residues. Trimming cost V 5 bases and J 6 bases, with 14 bases left between them. This CDR3 reads CASSNNHWGNEQFF. In DNA form, the CDR3 reads TGTGCCAGCAGTAATAATCACTGGGGCAATGAGCAGTTCTTC.

V usage is TRBV5-4 and J usage is TRBJ2-6, with D tentatively TRBD1 (5 bases). Trimming stripped 0 bases from V and 0 bases from J, with 16 bases between. The CDR3 totals 19 residues. The V gene's germline CDR1 is SGHNT and CDR2 YYREEE (reference sequence). CDR3 loop: CASSLVTGRIHSGANVLTF. The CDR3 DNA sequence: TGTGCCAGCAGCTTGGTTACAGGACGGATTCACTCTGGGGCCAACGTCCTGACTTTC.

The V call is TRBV6-2 or TRBV6-3, the J call TRBJ1-5; D is unresolved. V lost 6 bases to trimming and J lost 1 base, with 16 bases between them. From germline, CDR1 is MNHEY and CDR2 SVGEGT. This CDR3 has 16 residues. The CDR3 DNA reads as TGTGCCAGCAGCAAAGGGCCCCGGGAAAGCAATCAGCCCCAGCATTTT. Its protein product is CASSKGPRESNQPQHF.

This clonotype was seen a handful of times. The genes are TRBV7-2 and TRBJ2-5; D may be TRBD2 (5 bases). Trimming stripped 3 bases from V and 4 bases from J, with 9 bases between. Germline V lookup: CDR1 SGHTA, CDR2 FQGNSA. This CDR3 is built from 13 residues. CDR3 residues: CASSFGVVETQYF. The CDR3 coding sequence is TGTGCCAGCAGCTTCGGGGTGGTAGAGACCCAGTACTTC.

The chain links TRBV7-2 to TRBJ1-1; unclear D gene. Germline-derived CDR1 and CDR2 are SGHTA and FQGNSA. V was trimmed by 3 bases and J by 8 bases, leaving 10 bases between them. CDR3 size: 12 residues. CDR3 protein: CASSFSGLEAFF. For the CDR3, the DNA is TGTGCCAGCAGCTTCTCCGGGCTAGAAGCTTTCTTT.

The chain employs TRBV12-3 or TRBV12-4 and TRBJ1-3; unclear D gene. The CDR3 covers 14 residues. Deletions cut 5 bases from V and 4 bases from J, with 12 bases between. The CDR3 loop is CASSPGYPGNTIYF. In DNA form, the CDR3 reads TGTGCCAGCAGTCCGGGGTATCCCGGAAACACCATATATTTT.

CDR3 amino acids: CASRDSSGANVLTF. In DNA, the CDR3 is TGTGCCAGCAGAGACAGCTCTGGGGCCAACGTCCTGACTTTC. J is TRBJ2-6 and V is TRBV9; TRBD1 is a possible D gene (5 bases). The CDR3 extends over 14 amino acids. Trimming left V 5 bases short and J 0 bases short, with 6 bases between. Germline loops: CDR1 SGDLS, CDR2 YYNGEE.

V is TRBV2 and J is TRBJ2-5; D gene ambiguous. The germline V gene encodes CDR1 SNHLY and CDR2 FYNNEI. Trimming removed 4 bases from V and 4 bases from J, with 10 bases in between. The CDR3 spans 13 residues. The CDR3: CASSGEMRETQYF. Written as DNA, the CDR3 is TGTGCCAGCAGTGGGGAAATGAGAGAGACCCAGTACTTC.

Many counts were recorded for this clonotype. This chain joins TRBV11-1 and TRBJ1-5; D might be TRBD1 (6 bases). V shed 3 bases and J shed 6 bases, with 12 bases lying between them. From germline, CDR1 is SGHAT and CDR2 FQDESV (reference sequence). The CDR3 runs 14 residues. CDR3 coding DNA: TGTGCCAGCAGCTTGGGTGGAGGGGGTCAGCCCCAGCATTTT. It encodes CASSLGGGGQPQHF.

A few counts support this clonotype. The chain uses TRBV12-3 or TRBV12-4 and TRBJ2-2; no clear D. V was shortened by 3 bases and J by 7 bases, with 6 bases between the two germline ends. The CDR3 runs 12 residues. As DNA, the CDR3 is TGTGCCAGCAGTTTTAAGGTCGGGGAGCTGTTTTTT. Its translation: CASSFKVGELFF.

CDR3 loop: CASSLGTGGHQPQHF. The CDR3 region has the DNA TGCGCCAGCAGCTTGGGGACAGGGGGCCATCAGCCCCAGCATTTT. The chain has TRBV5-1 and TRBJ1-5; TRBD1 agrees at 11 bases. The CDR3 is 15 residues long. With V trimmed by 0 bases and J by 5 bases, 1 base remained unmatched. In germline, CDR1 is SGHRS, CDR2 YFSETQ.

This clonotype turned up a few times. This chain links TRBV5-4 with TRBJ2-7; 7 bases align to TRBD1. The germline gives CDR1 SGHNT, CDR2 YYREEE (reference sequence). The CDR3 runs to 15 residues. With 2 bases clipped from V and 3 bases from J, the junction kept 8 bases outside the gene matches. As DNA, the CDR3 is TGTGCCAGCAGCTTCCGGGACAGAAGATACTACGAGCAGTACTTC. This codes for CASSFRDRRYYEQYF. Combining the CDR3 with reference TRBV5-4 and TRBJ2-7 gives the whole variable domain ETGVTQSPTHLIKTRGQQVTLRCSSQSGHNTVSWYQQALGQGPQFIFQYYREEENGRGNFPPRFSGLQFPNYSSELNVNALELDDSALYLCASSFRDRRYYEQYFGPGTRLTVT.

V gene TRBV12-3 or TRBV12-4 combines with J gene TRBJ1-4, with D hard to call. Trimming pared 3 bases from V and 5 bases from J, leaving 13 bases between. This CDR3 is built from 15 residues. The CDR3 DNA follows: TGTGCCAGCAGTTTCTCGGGAGGAGGGAATGAAAAACTGTTTTTT. It encodes CASSFSGGGNEKLFF.

This sequence joins TRBV4-3 and TRBJ2-2; D unclear. Germline V lookup: CDR1 LGHNA, CDR2 YSLEER. V lost 0 bases and J lost 1, with 9 bases in between. This CDR3 spans 16 amino acids. The CDR3 sequence: CASSQEAYQNTGELFF. CDR3 DNA sequence: TGCGCCAGCAGCCAAGAGGCCTACCAGAACACCGGGGAGCTGTTTTTT.

The rearrangement links TRBV27 to TRBJ2-4, with 8 bases matching TRBD1. CDR1 is MNHEY, CDR2 SMNVEV, per germline (reference sequence). With 3 bases clipped from V and 6 bases from J, the junction kept 4 bases outside the gene matches. This CDR3 is built from 14 residues. DNA for the CDR3: TGTGCCAGCAGTTTGGGACAGGAGGCAAACATTCAGTACTTC. Translated: CASSLGQEANIQYF.

The rearrangement joins TRBV6-1 to TRBJ1-2; D call uncertain. The CDR3 length is 17 residues. V was shortened by 6 bases and J by 2 bases, with 22 bases between the two germline ends. In germline, CDR1 is MNHNS, CDR2 SASEGT. CDR3 DNA sequence: TGTGCCAGCAGCCCCATCGGGCTACCCTTGGGGAACTATGGCTACACCTTC. Translated: CASSPIGLPLGNYGYTF.

This CDR3 is CASSLDLGLSSYNSPLHF. For the CDR3, the DNA is TGTGCCAGCAGTTTAGATCTGGGTTTGAGCTCCTATAATTCACCCCTCCACTTT. The V and J genes are TRBV28 and TRBJ1-6; D unclear. Looked up from germline, CDR1 is MDHEN and CDR2 is SYDVKM. V was pared by 2 bases and J by 0 bases, with 14 bases between. The CDR3 is 18 amino acids.

This clonotype showed up many times. The V call is TRBV6-5, the J call TRBJ2-1; D uncertain. The CDR3 length is 12 residues. Trimming left V 7 bases short and J 4 bases short, with 8 bases between. Germline CDR1 and CDR2: MNHEY and SVGAGI. CDR3 nucleotides: TGTGCCAGCACCTCACGTTACAATGAGCAGTTCTTC. This codes for CASTSRYNEQFF.

The rearrangement joins TRBV4-3 to TRBJ2-7; D is unclear. Trimming took off 0 bases at V and 0 bases at J, with 9 bases between the two ends. CDR3 length: 15 amino acids. CDR1 and CDR2 (germline): LGHNA, YSLEER. The CDR3 reads CASSQEELGSYEQYF. The CDR3 DNA reads TGCGCCAGCAGCCAAGAGGAACTTGGCTCCTACGAGCAGTACTTC.

In this sample, this clonotype turned up a few times. The rearrangement links TRBV11-2 to TRBJ2-3; D might be TRBD1 or TRBD2, each matching 5 bases. Germline values: CDR1 SGHAT, CDR2 FQNNGV. Between the trimmed V and J ends, which lost 1 base and 5 bases, there was a span of 13 bases. The CDR3 length is 15 residues. The CDR3 is CASSLVWLGEDTQYF. CDR3 nucleotide sequence: TGTGCCAGCAGCTTAGTTTGGCTGGGGGAAGATACGCAGTATTTT.

This clonotype occurred a few times. V is TRBV24-1 and J is TRBJ1-3; D perhaps matches TRBD1 (5 bases). The CDR3 loop spans 14 amino acids. Deletions cut 5 bases from V and 0 bases from J, with 7 bases between. Germline lookup yields CDR1 KGHDR and CDR2 SFDVKD. CDR3 residues: CATSGGNSGNTIYF. The CDR3 DNA reads as TGTGCCACCAGTGGGGGCAACTCTGGAAACACCATATATTTT.

The gene calls are TRBV12-3 or TRBV12-4 and TRBJ1-2; TRBD1 might be the D (5 bases). V dropped 7 bases and J dropped 2 bases, with 8 bases sitting between them. The CDR3 totals 12 residues. The CDR3 loop reads CASTRGNYGYTF. For the CDR3, the DNA is TGTGCCAGCACAAGGGGAAACTATGGCTACACCTTC.

This clonotype was counted at least ten times. In DNA form, the CDR3 reads TGCGCCAGCAGCCCGAGCCAGGGTAACGAGCAGTACTTC. Its translation is CASSPSQGNEQYF. This chain links TRBV4-1 with TRBJ2-7; D is possibly TRBD1 (5 bases). The V end lost 4 bases, the J end lost 5 bases, and 12 bases lay between the germline ends. Germline V gene lookup returns CDR1 MGHRA and CDR2 YSYEKL. The CDR3 consists of 13 residues.

The chain has TRBV7-3 and TRBJ2-3; 8 bases fit TRBD1. Germline loops: CDR1 SGHTA, CDR2 FQGTGA. Trimming at V came to 5 bases and at J to 4 bases, leaving 5 bases not matched to a gene. The CDR3 totals 14 residues. The CDR3 coding sequence is TGTGCCAGCAGCCCATCAGGGGGCGCAGATACGCAGTATTTT. This encodes CASSPSGGADTQYF.

This sequence joins TRBV23-1 and TRBJ1-1; D is ambiguous. TRBV23-1 is identified as an open reading frame with a role that is uncertain. This CDR3 region has 14 residues. Trimming took off 0 bases at V and 1 base at J, with 6 bases between the two ends. CDR3 sequence reads: CASSQSRRNTEAFF. CDR3 nucleotides: TGCGCCAGCAGTCAATCGCGGAGGAACACTGAAGCTTTCTTT.

J is TRBJ1-4 and V is TRBV7-9; D is possibly TRBD1 (6 bases). V lost 3 bases to trimming and J lost 5 bases, with 16 bases between them. In germline, CDR1 is SEHNR, CDR2 FQNEAQ (reference sequence). CDR3 length equals 16 residues. Here the CDR3 reads CASSLARGPLNEKLFF. CDR3 nucleotide sequence: TGTGCCAGCAGCTTGGCCAGGGGCCCTCTAAATGAAAAACTGTTTTTT.

The chain couples TRBV10-3 to TRBJ2-2; TRBD1 agrees at 10 bases. V gave up 2 bases and J gave up 0 bases; unmatched junction bases: 9. Germline V gene sequence: CDR1 ENHRY, CDR2 SYGVKD. CDR3 length: 19 residues. In DNA form, the CDR3 reads TGTGCCATCAGTGAGCACCGGGACAGGGGACACGCGAACACCGGGGAGCTGTTTTTT. Translated, it gives CAISEHRDRGHANTGELFF.

The gene calls are TRBV20-1 and TRBJ2-5, with 13 nucleotides matching TRBD2. V dropped 6 bases and J dropped 4; count of bases not matched to a gene: 8. CDR1 is DFQATT, CDR2 SNEGSKA, per germline (reference sequence). The length of the CDR3 is 15 residues. The CDR3 here is CSANGLAGAGETQYF. The CDR3 region has the DNA TGCAGTGCCAACGGACTAGCGGGGGCCGGAGAGACCCAGTACTTC.

This clonotype was detected ten times or more. The chain recombines TRBV20-1 with TRBJ2-3; D tentatively reads TRBD1 or TRBD2 (6 bases each). The CDR3 sequence is 14 residues long. CDR1 DFQATT and CDR2 SNEGSKA come from the germline V gene (reference sequence). V was cut by 4 bases and J by 1 base, with 12 bases left in between. The CDR3 region has the DNA TGCAGTGCTATAAGGGGGGTGGGCACAGATACGCAGTATTTT. Translated, it gives CSAIRGVGTDTQYF.

The chain uses TRBV5-1 and TRBJ1-2; the match to TRBD1 covers 10 bases. The CDR3 has 13 residues. The germline gives CDR1 SGHRS, CDR2 YFSETQ. Germline trimming cut 7 bases from V and 8 bases from J; bases unmatched to any gene: 8. Here the CDR3 reads CASYKGTGDGYTF. CDR3 DNA sequence: TGCGCCAGCTACAAAGGGACAGGGGACGGCTACACCTTC.

With respect to this clonotype: A single base separates this from a much larger clone, so it may be a read error. V usage is TRBV5-1 and J usage is TRBJ2-3, with D uncertain. Germline V CDR1 and CDR2: SGHRS, YFSETQ. The CDR3 is 14 residues long. The CDR3 protein is CASSLGVQGDAQYF. CDR3 coding DNA: TGCGCCAGCAGCTTGGGTGTGCAAGGAGATGCGCAGTATTTT.

The gene calls are TRBV19 and TRBJ1-2; D is unclear. Germline V gives CDR1 LNHDA, CDR2 SQIVND (reference sequence). Deletions cut 11 bases from V and 0 bases from J, with 19 bases between. There are 15 residues in the CDR3. Here the CDR3 reads CASSKRTDANYGYTF. The CDR3 nucleotides are TGTGCCTCCTCCAAGAGGACGGACGCTAACTATGGCTACACCTTC.